Listed below are T cell receptor beta chains from one sample, sequenced in a study of cytomegalovirus exposure and HLA in healthy donors. Only in-frame clones appear in the TCRdb table, and some are missing; sequencing was by immunoSEQ multiplex PCR. Seen here are more than 95,000 clones, more than 65% observed once, and the top ten hold 1.8%. Sequencing was carried out using PBMCs. The receptors originated from a man between 18 and 29 years old in good health and CMV-seronegative. CDR3s include the opening cysteine and the closing phenylalanine or tryptophan. A D gene is named only where the DNA matches it firmly. Clone size appears in some rows only: once, few, many, or a class for an expanded clone.

>TRBD2|-|16|TRBJ2-3|TRBV5-1
TGCGCCAGCAGCCAAGAGCGGGGCGCTAGCACAGATACGCAGTATTTT
CASSQERGASTDTQYF
>-|-|13|TRBJ2-6|TRBV5-1
TGCGCCAGCAATGAGTACGGGGCCAACGTCCTGACTTTC
CASNEYGANVLTF
>-|-|15|TRBJ2-3|TRBV5-1
TGCGCCAGCAGCTCTCAGGGGGGAGGCACAGATACGCAGTATTTT
CASSSQGGGTDTQYF
>-|-|18|TRBJ1-6|TRBV7-8
TGTGCCAGCAGCCAACTAGGATCCGACGTGGGAATCTATTCACCCCTCCACTTT
CASSQLGSDVGIYSPLHF
>TRBD1|-|13|TRBJ2-4|TRBV7-9
TGTGCCAGCAGCTTAGGTCCTGGGACAGTAGAGTACTTC
CASSLGPGTVEYF
>TRBD2|-|15|TRBJ2-5|TRBV7-8
TGTGCCAGCAGCGGGCGGCTAGCGGGGGAAGAGACCCAGTACTTC
CASSGRLAGEETQYF
>TRBD1|-|16|TRBJ2-1|TRBV5-4
TGTGCCAGCAGCTTGGGGGACAGGGGGCTATCCAATGAGCAGTTCTTC
CASSLGDRGLSNEQFF
>-|-|14|TRBJ2-2|TRBV4-3
TGCGCCAGCAGCCAAGATCTTGTCGGCGGGGAGTTGTTTTTT
CASSQDLVGGELFF
>TRBD1|-|14|TRBJ2-3|TRBV10-3
TGTGCCATCAGTGAGTCGACAGGGGTAGATACGCAGTATTTT
CAISESTGVDTQYF
>-|-|12|TRBJ1-1|TRBV19
TGTGCCAGTAGTATCCAGAACACTGAAGCTTTCTTT
CASSIQNTEAFF
>-|once|11|TRBJ1-1|TRBV29-1
TGCAGCGTTCGACAGGTACTTGAAGCTTTCTTT
CSVRQVLEAFF
>TRBD1|-|16|TRBJ2-2|TRBV11-2
TGTGCCAGCAGCTCGTGGACAGGGAGAGATACCGGGGAGCTGTTTTTT
CASSSWTGRDTGELFF
>TRBD2|-|16|TRBJ2-3|TRBV28
TGTGCCAGCAGCGGGACTAGCGGGGGGGGCACAAATACGCAGTATTTT
CASSGTSGGGTNTQYF
>TRBD1|-|14|TRBJ1-1|TRBV11-3
TGTGCCAGCAGCTTAGGCAGGGGGCCCTCCGAAGCTTTCTTT
CASSLGRGPSEAFF
>TRBD2|-|15|TRBJ2-1|TRBV29-1
TGCAGCTCAACCCCTACTAGCGGGGGGTACAATGAGCAGTTCTTC
CSSTPTSGGYNEQFF
>TRBD1|-|14|TRBJ1-1|TRBV7-9
TGTTCCAGCAGCCCACAGGGGTTGAGCACTGAAGCTTTCTTT
CSSSPQGLSTEAFF
>-|-|14|TRBJ2-3|TRBV5-6
TGTGCCAGCAGCTTGTCGGGGGGCGGGGATACGCAGTATTTT
CASSLSGGGDTQYF
>-|-|13|TRBJ1-1|TRBV19
TGTGCCAGTAGTATCGACAGAGACACTGAAGCTTTCTTT
CASSIDRDTEAFF
>TRBD1|-|15|TRBJ2-3|TRBV4-2
TGTGCCAGCGATCTAAACAGGGGGCGAACAGATACGCAGTATTTT
CASDLNRGRTDTQYF
>-|-|15|TRBJ1-1|TRBV4-2
TGTGCCAGCAGCCAAGATGGGGCCCGGAACACTGAAGCTTTCTTT
CASSQDGARNTEAFF
>TRBD2|-|17|TRBJ2-1|TRBV4-2
TGTGCCAGCAGCCAAGATGCGCGGGGGGCGCCCTACAATGAGCAGTTCTTC
CASSQDARGAPYNEQFF
>TRBD1|-|15|TRBJ1-2|TRBV4-1
TGCGCCAGCAGACAAGATCGACAGGGGGCCGATGGCTACACCTTC
CASRQDRQGADGYTF
>TRBD1|-|18|TRBJ2-7|TRBV19
TGTGCCAGTAGTATAGAGGGGTCCTTCCCCGGGACAGGGTTCGAGCAGTACTTC
CASSIEGSFPGTGFEQYF
>-|-|14|TRBJ2-1|TRBV27
TGTGCCAGCAGTTGGGGGGGGCGAAGCAATGAGCAGTTCTTC
CASSWGGRSNEQFF
>TRBD1|-|13|TRBJ1-1|TRBV7-9
TGTGCCAGCAGCTCGACAGGGGTCACTGAAGCTTTCTTT
CASSSTGVTEAFF
>-|-|13|TRBJ2-7|TRBV6-6
TGTGCCAGCAGTTACCTGTTAAACTACGAGCAGTACTTC
CASSYLLNYEQYF
>TRBD2|few|17|TRBJ2-3|TRBV7-3
TGTGCCAGCAGCTTAACGCTCGCGGGGGGCCTAACAGATACGCAGTATTTT
CASSLTLAGGLTDTQYF
>TRBD1|-|14|TRBJ1-1|TRBV11-2
TGTGCCAGCAGCTGGACAGGGGTTAACACTGAAGCTTTCTTT
CASSWTGVNTEAFF
>-|-|16|TRBJ2-2|TRBV2
TGTGCCAGCAGTGCCGCTGGGAACAGGGACACCGGGGAGCTGTTTTTT
CASSAAGNRDTGELFF
>TRBD1|-|14|TRBJ1-1|TRBV19
TGTGCCAGTAGTCGGACAGGAAGGGGCACTGAAGCTTTCTTT
CASSRTGRGTEAFF
>TRBD1|few|16|TRBJ1-1|TRBV5-4
TGTGCCAGCAGCTTGGGGAGGGGGCAAGTGAACACTGAAGCTTTCTTT
CASSLGRGQVNTEAFF
>-|-|16|TRBJ2-2|TRBV9
TGTGCCAGCAGCCCCCAACAGGGTTATAGGACCGGGGAGCTGTTTTTT
CASSPQQGYRTGELFF
>-|-|15|TRBJ1-2|TRBV4-1
TGCGCCAGCAGCCAAGGTGTCAGTCAGGCGTATGGCTACACCTTC
CASSQGVSQAYGYTF
>TRBD2|few|19|TRBJ2-5|TRBV19
TGTGCCAGTAGGACCAGGGCCACCCTAGCGGGGGGGCCCCAAGAGACCCAGTACTTC
CASRTRATLAGGPQETQYF
>TRBD1|-|17|TRBJ2-7|TRBV7-9
TGTGCCAGCAGTCAAACACCGGGACAGGGAAGCTCCTACGAGCAGTACTTC
CASSQTPGQGSSYEQYF
>-|-|14|TRBJ1-3|TRBV11-2
TGTGCCAGCAGCTCCCCACGGGAAGGAAACACCATATATTTT
CASSSPREGNTIYF
>-|-|15|TRBJ2-1|TRBV19
TGTGCCGTAAGCCGGCTAGCGACCCTCGGAGATGAGCAGTTCTTC
CAVSRLATLGDEQFF
>-|-|12|TRBJ2-5|TRBV15
TGTGCCACCAGCCCAGGAACTTCCCCGCAGTACTTC
CATSPGTSPQYF
>-|-|12|TRBJ1-1|TRBV2
TGTGCCAGCAAAGTGACAGTTTCCCAAGCTTTCTTT
CASKVTVSQAFF
>TRBD2|few|15|TRBJ2-3|TRBV7-9
TGTGCCAGCAGCTTAGGGACTAGCGGGACAGATACGCAGTATTTT
CASSLGTSGTDTQYF
>TRBD1|-|13|TRBJ1-5|TRBV7-9
TGTGCCAGCAGCAGCCAGGGGGGTCAGCCCCAGCATTTT
CASSSQGGQPQHF
>-|-|16|TRBJ1-1|TRBV5-1
TGCGCCAGCAGTTTGGTCGGGGCCGGGACTCATACTGAAGCTTTCTTT
CASSLVGAGTHTEAFF